The clone carrying this T cell receptor (beta chain) showed up many times. Its antigen is currently unknown. These data are taken from a study of identical twins. Regarding the study as a whole: There were fewer insertions in abundant cord blood beta clonotypes, but memory repertoires showed no such pattern.

TCRdb re-called the 5' RACE reads with MiXCR, one entry per CDR3 protein. The sample contains around 1.7 million distinct CDR3 sequences, roughly a third of which appear only once. V was clipped by 1 base and J by 6 bases; unmatched bases: 0. The CDR3 has 13 residues. Germline CDR1 PRHDT, CDR2 FYEKMQ (reference sequence). The TCR originated in a newborn girl in good health. The chain links TRBV13 to TRBJ2-7; 10 nucleotides agree with TRBD2. The sample taken for sequencing was cord blood. The CDR3 loop reads CASSLASGSEQYF. CDR3 coding DNA: TGTGCCAGCAGCTTAGCTAGCGGGAGCGAGCAGTACTTC.